These 30 T cell receptor beta chains share one sample of origin, sequenced in a study of glioma-infiltrating T cells after dendritic cell vaccination. Time point: after dendritic cell vaccination, including at tumor progression/relapse. Clones were read by immunoSEQ multiplex PCR, and TCRdb kept only the in-frame ones, dropping some. This table holds about 50,000 clones, more than 75% found once. Sequenced material: blood, taken after dendritic cell vaccination. These receptors were obtained from a human donor with glioblastoma.

The chain is built from TRBV6-5 and TRBJ2-2; maybe TRBD1 (7 bases). The ends were cut back, 8 bases at V and 7 bases at J, with 14 bases in the middle. Germline-derived CDR1 and CDR2 are MNHEY and SVGAGI. The CDR3 runs 13 residues. Here the CDR3 DNA reads TGTGCCAGCCGCAGGGGGGAGGTCGGGGAGCTGTTTTTT. It is translated as CASRRGEVGELFF.

The V call is TRBV5-1, the J call TRBJ2-1, with D maybe TRBD2 (5 bases). The ends were cut back, 5 bases at V and 0 bases at J, with 12 bases in the middle. The CDR3 contains 15 residues. Germline V lookup: CDR1 SGHRS, CDR2 YFSETQ. The CDR3 DNA is TGCGCCAGCAGGAGGAGTGGGAGCTCCTACAATGAGCAGTTCTTC. Protein sequence: CASRRSGSSYNEQFF.

The J gene is TRBJ2-3, the V gene TRBV5-4; D perhaps matches TRBD1 (6 bases). CDR1 and CDR2 (germline): SGHNT, YYREEE (reference sequence). The V and J ends lost 3 bases and 4 bases respectively, with 15 bases between them. The CDR3 consists of 15 residues. CDR3 sequence reads: CASSSGTKISDTQYF. The DNA for the CDR3 is TGTGCCAGCAGCTCCGGGACAAAGATTTCAGATACGCAGTATTTT.

The chain links TRBV10-2 to TRBJ2-7, with 8 positions matching TRBD1. This CDR3 has 15 residues. Germline V CDR1 and CDR2: WSHSY, SAAADI. With 4 bases clipped from V and 5 bases from J, the junction kept 10 bases outside the gene matches. The CDR3 sequence is CASSGGTGLVNEQYF. CDR3 coding DNA: TGCGCCAGCAGTGGAGGGACAGGCCTTGTGAACGAGCAGTACTTC.

CDR3 bases: TGTGCCAGCAGCTTGGGGAGGGTAGCAGGCACTGAAGCTTTCTTT. This translates into CASSLGRVAGTEAFF. The rearrangement joins TRBV5-5 to TRBJ1-1; no clear D. V dropped 0 bases and J dropped 4 bases, with 13 bases sitting between them. From germline, CDR1 is SGHKS and CDR2 YYEKEE (reference sequence). CDR3 length equals 15 residues.

The gene calls are TRBV6-5 and TRBJ2-7; D not certain. Trimming pared 2 bases from V and 2 bases from J, leaving 13 bases between. Germline loops: CDR1 MNHEY, CDR2 SVGAGI. The CDR3 is 15 residues long. The CDR3 loop reads CASSYDAWAAYEQYF. The DNA for the CDR3 is TGTGCCAGCAGTTACGACGCCTGGGCTGCCTACGAGCAGTACTTC.

This chain uses TRBV6-6 with TRBJ1-3; D gene unclear. Looked up from germline, CDR1 is MNHNY and CDR2 is SVGAGI (reference sequence). CDR3 size: 14 residues. Between the trimmed V and J ends, which lost 4 bases and 2 bases, there was a span of 9 bases. The CDR3 coding sequence is TGTGCCAGCAGTTCGTCGGTTGCTGGAAACACCATATATTTT. It yields the protein CASSSSVAGNTIYF.

V usage is TRBV2 and J usage is TRBJ2-5; 9 nucleotides align to TRBD2. Germline values: CDR1 SNHLY, CDR2 FYNNEI. The ends lost 3 bases at V and 1 base at J; junction bases unmatched: 6. The CDR3 consists of 16 residues. In DNA form, the CDR3 reads TGTGCCAGCAGTGAGGGACTGCGGGGGGGCCAAGAGACCCAGTACTTC. Protein product: CASSEGLRGGQETQYF. The whole variable domain, filled in from reference TRBV2 and TRBJ2-5, reads EPEVTQTPSHQVTQMGQEVILRCVPISNHLYFYWYRQILGQKVEFLVSFYNNEISEKSEIFDDQFSVERPDGSNFTLKIRSTKLEDSAMYFCASSEGLRGGQETQYFGPGTRLLVL.

V usage is TRBV7-2 and J usage is TRBJ2-7; TRBD1 matches 9 bases. Germline V gene data show CDR1 as SGHTA and CDR2 as FQGNSA. Germline trimming cut 5 bases from V and 6 bases from J; bases unmatched to any gene: 14. The CDR3 spans 16 residues. The CDR3 is CASSKTLGQGPSEQYF. CDR3 in DNA: TGTGCCAGCAGCAAAACCTTGGGACAGGGCCCCTCCGAGCAGTACTTC.

The V call is TRBV18, the J call TRBJ2-7, with a weak D call TRBD1 (6 bases). The CDR3 contains 15 residues. Per the germline V gene, CDR1 is KGHSH and CDR2 is LQKENI. Between the trimmed V and J ends, which lost 4 bases and 0 bases, there was a span of 13 bases. In DNA, the CDR3 is TGTGCCAGCTCACTCGACCGGGACAACTCCTACGAGCAGTACTTC. Residues: CASSLDRDNSYEQYF. The full variable domain, rest sourced from reference TRBV18 and TRBJ2-7, is NAGVMQNPRHLVRRRGQEARLRCSPMKGHSHVYWYRQLPEEGLKFMVYLQKENIIDESGMPKERFSAEFPKEGPSILRIQQVVRGDSAAYFCASSLDRDNSYEQYFGPGTRLTVT.

The chain recombines TRBV7-9 with TRBJ2-3, with D possibly being TRBD2 (6 bases). V was trimmed by 7 bases and J by 2 bases, leaving 19 bases between them. CDR1 SEHNR and CDR2 FQNEAQ come from the germline V gene (reference sequence). This CDR3 spans 16 amino acids. CDR3 nucleotides: TGTGCCAGCATGGGTCCTGCGGCGGGGTCCACAGATACGCAGTATTTT. This codes for CASMGPAAGSTDTQYF. Based on the CDR3 plus reference TRBV7-9 and TRBJ2-3, the full variable domain is DTGVSQNPRHKITKRGQNVTFRCDPISEHNRLYWYRQTLGQGPEFLTYFQNEAQLEKSRLLSDRFSAERPKGSFSTLEIQRTEQGDSAMYLCASMGPAAGSTDTQYFGPGTRLTVL.

Written as DNA, the CDR3 is TGCGCCAGCAGCCAAGGAGGGAATGATGAGCAGTTCTTC. It encodes CASSQGGNDEQFF. The chain recombines TRBV4-3 with TRBJ2-1; a possible D gene is TRBD2 (5 bases). The CDR3 has 13 residues. CDR1 and CDR2 (germline): LGHNA, YSLEER. V dropped 1 base and J dropped 8 bases, with 9 bases sitting between them.

This sequence joins TRBV4-3 and TRBJ2-3; D is uncertain. CDR1 and CDR2 (germline): LGHNA, YSLEER. The CDR3 has 16 residues. V gave up 0 bases and J gave up 2 bases, with 12 bases separating them. This CDR3 reads CASSQDLYRDTDTQYF. DNA of the CDR3: TGCGCCAGCAGCCAAGATCTTTACAGAGACACAGATACGCAGTATTTT.

Only one count was recorded for this clone. The V gene is TRBV4-2, the J gene TRBJ1-5; perhaps TRBD1 as D (5 bases). The CDR3 extends over 14 amino acids. Germline CDR1 reads LGHNA; CDR2 reads YNFKEQ. Between the trimmed V and J ends, which lost 1 base and 7 bases, there was a span of 11 bases. In DNA form, the CDR3 reads TGTGCCAGCAGCCAAGGGGGCGCCCGACAGCCCCAGCATTTT. It yields the protein CASSQGGARQPQHF.

The J gene is TRBJ1-2, the V gene TRBV9, with a weak D call TRBD1 (5 bases). Trimming removed 1 base at V and 2 bases at J, with 15 bases between. The length of the CDR3 is 16 residues. Germline V gene lookup returns CDR1 SGDLS and CDR2 YYNGEE. Here the CDR3 reads CASSVFSQDRNYGYTF. CDR3 coding DNA: TGTGCCAGCAGCGTATTCTCCCAAGACAGAAACTATGGCTACACCTTC.

The CDR3 DNA follows: TGTGCCAGCAGTTTAGCGGGGGGCCAAGAGACCCAGTACTTC. This gives the protein CASSLAGGQETQYF. This sequence joins TRBV28 and TRBJ2-5, with 8 bases identical to TRBD2. CDR3 length: 14 amino acids. Trimming took 2 bases from V and 1 from J; bases not matched to a gene: 0. Looked up from germline, CDR1 is MDHEN and CDR2 is SYDVKM.

The chain joins TRBV20-1 to TRBJ1-1; D not resolved. CDR1 is DFQATT and CDR2 is SNEGSKA in the germline V gene (reference sequence). The CDR3 sequence is 11 residues long. V dropped 1 base and J dropped 7 bases, with 7 bases sitting between them. CDR3 sequence (DNA): TGCAGTGCTAGAGGACAACTTGAAGCTTTCTTT. Amino acids: CSARGQLEAFF.

CDR3 sequence: CASSTLGADQETQYF. The DNA of the CDR3 is TGTGCCAGCAGCACCCTTGGGGCGGACCAAGAGACCCAGTACTTC. The chain joins TRBV9 to TRBJ2-5; D possibly corresponds to TRBD1 (5 bases). CDR1 and CDR2 from the germline V gene are SGDLS and YYNGEE. Between the trimmed V and J ends, which lost 4 bases and 0 bases, there was a span of 13 bases. The CDR3 covers 15 residues.

The chain uses TRBV6-6 and TRBJ1-1, with 8 bases identical to TRBD1. V lost 4 bases to trimming and J lost 10 bases; unmatched junction nucleotides: 8. The germline V gene has CDR1 MNHNY and CDR2 SVGAGI (reference sequence). This CDR3 comprises 13 residues. CDR3 sequence (DNA): TGTGCCAGCAGTTCCATAGGACAGGGAGGAGCTTTCTTT. Protein product: CASSSIGQGGAFF.

J is TRBJ1-2 and V is TRBV5-6; D might be TRBD1 (5 bases). Deletions cut 0 bases from V and 4 bases from J, with 13 bases between. The CDR3 sequence is 15 residues long. Looked up from germline, CDR1 is SGHDT and CDR2 is YYEEEE. The CDR3 region is CASSLVAGRGYGYTF. Written as DNA, the CDR3 is TGTGCCAGCAGCTTGGTGGCAGGGCGGGGCTATGGCTACACCTTC.

The gene calls are TRBV7-9 and TRBJ2-2, with D maybe TRBD1 (6 bases). The CDR3 is made up of 13 amino acids. The germline V and J ends were trimmed by 6 bases and 6 bases, with 11 bases remaining between them. CDR1 and CDR2 (germline): SEHNR, FQNEAQ (reference sequence). The CDR3 protein is CASSKQGSGELFF. Here the CDR3 DNA reads TGTGCCAGCAGTAAACAGGGTTCCGGGGAGCTGTTTTTT.

The table lists this clone with a few counts. CDR3 in amino acids: CASSDWGIRPPRPSNSPLHF. The CDR3 nucleotides are TGTGCCAGCAGTGATTGGGGCATTCGGCCTCCCCGTCCGTCCAATTCACCCCTCCACTTT. V is TRBV6-4 and J is TRBJ1-6, with a tentative D call TRBD1 (5 bases). This CDR3 is 20 amino acids long. Germline V lookup: CDR1 MRHNA, CDR2 SNTAGT. V gave up 3 bases and J gave up 7 bases, with 28 bases separating them.

The chain employs TRBV7-9 and TRBJ2-7; 7 bases line up with TRBD2. CDR1 SEHNR and CDR2 FQNEAQ come from the germline V gene (reference sequence). Losses at the gene ends were 4 bases for V and 0 bases for J; bases not matched to a gene: 6. This CDR3 region has 15 residues. CDR3 DNA sequence: TGTGCCAGCAGCTCGCGGACTAGTCCCTCCTACGAGCAGTACTTC. Translation: CASSSRTSPSYEQYF. Filled out from reference TRBV7-9 and TRBJ2-7, the complete variable domain reads DTGVSQNPRHKITKRGQNVTFRCDPISEHNRLYWYRQTLGQGPEFLTYFQNEAQLEKSRLLSDRFSAERPKGSFSTLEIQRTEQGDSAMYLCASSSRTSPSYEQYFGPGTRLTVT.

The chain combines TRBV6-5 with TRBJ1-1, with 7 bases that match TRBD1. Germline lookup yields CDR1 MNHEY and CDR2 SVGAGI. With 0 bases clipped from V and 2 bases from J, the junction kept 6 bases outside the gene matches. The CDR3 is made up of 16 amino acids. The DNA of the CDR3 is TGTGCCAGCAGTTACTCGTACGGGACAGTCAACACTGAAGCTTTCTTT. This encodes CASSYSYGTVNTEAFF.

CDR3 sequence reads: CASSRDKDRGRDWAEAFF. The CDR3 DNA reads TGTGCCAGCAGCCGTGATAAAGACAGGGGCCGCGATTGGGCTGAAGCTTTCTTT. The chain couples TRBV7-3 to TRBJ1-1; 8 bases line up with TRBD1. The germline gives CDR1 SGHTA, CDR2 FQGTGA. This CDR3 spans 18 amino acids. J gave up 6 bases and V 5 bases, and 20 bases lay outside the gene matches.

The rearrangement joins TRBV11-2 to TRBJ1-1; 8 nucleotides line up with TRBD1. V dropped 5 bases and J dropped 11; count of bases not matched to a gene: 13. CDR3 length: 14 amino acids. Germline CDR1 SGHAT, CDR2 FQNNGV. The CDR3: CASSPRTGLEQAFF. In DNA form, the CDR3 reads TGTGCCAGCAGCCCTCGGACAGGGTTAGAACAGGCTTTCTTT.

The rearrangement links TRBV6-1 to TRBJ1-2; tentative D call: TRBD1 (6 bases). The CDR3 extends over 14 amino acids. Trimming took off 4 bases at V and 4 bases at J, with 13 bases between the two ends. Germline V gives CDR1 MNHNS, CDR2 SASEGT. CDR3 coding DNA: TGTGCCAGCAGTGGAGGCAGGGGCCTCTATGGCTACACCTTC. It encodes CASSGGRGLYGYTF.

This rearrangement joins TRBV5-6 to TRBJ1-1; D perhaps matches TRBD1 (6 bases). V was shortened by 4 bases and J by 0 bases, with 10 bases between the two germline ends. This CDR3 comprises 14 residues. Per germline, CDR1 SGHDT and CDR2 YYEEEE. CDR3 in amino acids: CASSQGNMNTEAFF. The CDR3, as DNA: TGTGCCAGCAGCCAGGGGAATATGAACACTGAAGCTTTCTTT.

The rearrangement joins TRBV7-2 to TRBJ1-5; tentative D call: TRBD1 (6 bases). From germline, CDR1 is SGHTA and CDR2 FQGNSA. The V end was cut by 6 bases, the J end by 4 bases, with 19 bases between. The CDR3 length is 16 residues. The DNA for the CDR3 is TGTGCCAGCAGTTTGAACCCCTCCGGGACAAATCAGCCCCAGCATTTT. This codes for CASSLNPSGTNQPQHF.

The chain is built from TRBV9 and TRBJ2-1; 7 bases line up with TRBD1. J was trimmed by 4 bases and V by 0 bases; bases with no gene match: 4. The CDR3 consists of 15 residues. The germline V gene encodes CDR1 SGDLS and CDR2 YYNGEE. CDR3 nucleotide sequence: TGTGCCAGCAGCGTAGAGGGACAGTTATACAATGAGCAGTTCTTC. Translating it yields CASSVEGQLYNEQFF. Variable domain in full (rest from reference TRBV9 and TRBJ2-1): DSGVTQTPKHLITATGQRVTLRCSPRSGDLSVYWYQQSLDQGLQFLIQYYNGEERAKGNILERFSAQQFPDLHSELNLSSLELGDSALYFCASSVEGQLYNEQFFGPGTRLTVL.